The 23 T cell receptor beta chains presented below share a single source sample, sequenced in a study of CD8+CD57+ T cells in acquired aplastic anemia (dated 2018 in TCRdb). Sequenced using an Illumina HiSeq 2000. Profiling of TCR beta VDJ combinations and CDR3 sequences used genomic DNA as the template. TCRdb applied fastp at Q25 and MiXCR to the public reads, then kept only in-frame beta chains. Duplicate CDR3 protein sequences are folded into a single record with the most common DNA and genes. The sample has about 58,000 distinct CDR3 sequences on record, approximately 52% of them singletons. Together, the top ten hold 16% of the sample. Expansion of CD8+CD57+ cells had been shown by flow cytometry in the patients chosen for sequencing. The sequenced sample consisted of sorted CD4+, CD8+, or CD8+CD57+ T cells (not recorded which) from PBMCs. Receptors were obtained from a human donor with aplastic anemia.

Worth noting for this clonotype: This CDR3 is missing its conserved last phenylalanine or tryptophan, likely due to a read error. The chain joins TRBV12-3 or TRBV12-4 to TRBJ2-7, with 9 bases aligning to TRBD1. V shed 6 bases, J shed 5 bases, and the junction held 5 bases outside the gene matches. The CDR3 contains 13 residues. Written as DNA, the CDR3 is TGTGCCAGCAGGCCTGGACAGGGGAACGAGCAGTACTCC. Protein sequence: CASRPGQGNEQYS.

The sample holds many counts of this clonotype. The J gene is TRBJ1-1, the V gene TRBV12-3 or TRBV12-4; no reliable D call. Trimming cost V 5 bases and J 1 base, with 17 bases left between them. The CDR3 totals 16 residues. The CDR3 here is CASSPRSPHGNTEAFF. The CDR3 DNA is TGTGCCAGCAGTCCTCGGTCCCCCCACGGGAACACTGAAGCTTTCTTT.

This clonotype was recorded once. The junction departs from the called germline gene at one end, perhaps through a read error. J is TRBJ1-6 and V is TRBV10-3; D remains ambiguous. The germline V gene has CDR1 ENHRY and CDR2 SYGVKD. The CDR3 runs 14 residues. Here the CDR3 DNA reads TGTGCCGTCAGTGCAAGCAATGATAATTCACCCCTCCACTTT. This gives the protein CAVSASNDNSPLHF.

This clonotype was picked up many times. CDR3 sequence reads: CASSYGHSYEQYF. The CDR3 nucleotides read TGTGCCAGCAGCTACGGACATTCCTACGAGCAGTACTTC. The rearrangement links TRBV6-2 or TRBV6-3 to TRBJ2-7; weak D call: TRBD1 (5 bases). Trimming left V 6 bases short and J 1 base short, with 10 bases between. This CDR3 contains 13 residues. Germline V gene sequence: CDR1 MNHEY, CDR2 SVGEGT.

The chain uses TRBV12-3 or TRBV12-4 and TRBJ1-1; tentatively, D is TRBD1 (5 bases). This CDR3 is 16 amino acids long. Deletions cut 1 base from V and 0 bases from J, with 12 bases between. The CDR3 protein is CASSLGEDTMNTEAFF. The CDR3 DNA reads TGTGCCAGCAGTTTAGGTGAGGACACTATGAACACTGAAGCTTTCTTT.

This rearrangement joins TRBV5-1 to TRBJ2-1; a possible D gene is TRBD2 (6 bases). V lost 4 bases and J 4 bases, leaving 15 bases between the germline ends. The CDR3 has 15 amino acids. In germline, CDR1 is SGHRS, CDR2 YFSETQ. CDR3 nucleotide sequence: TGCGCCAGCAGCAATACCGGGACTGCTTACAATGAGCAGTTCTTC. Its translation is CASSNTGTAYNEQFF.

The chain has TRBV15 and TRBJ2-3; 11 bases align to TRBD1. CDR1 and CDR2 from the germline V gene are LNHNV and YYDKDF (reference sequence). V lost 4 bases to trimming and J lost 3 bases; unmatched junction nucleotides: 6. This CDR3 region has 16 residues. The CDR3 region is CATSKRTGGATDTQYF. Written as DNA, the CDR3 is TGTGCCACCAGCAAACGGACAGGGGGCGCGACAGATACGCAGTATTTT. The full variable domain, rest sourced from reference TRBV15 and TRBJ2-3, is DAMVIQNPRYQVTQFGKPVTLSCSQTLNHNVMYWYQQKSSQAPKLLFHYYDKDFNNEADTPDNFQSRRPNTSFCFLDIRSPGLGDTAMYLCATSKRTGGATDTQYFGPGTRLTVL.

The chain carries TRBV7-9 and TRBJ1-5; D remains ambiguous. Germline V gives CDR1 SEHNR, CDR2 FQNEAQ (reference sequence). CDR3 length: 13 amino acids. The V end lost 8 bases, the J end lost 2 bases, and 10 bases lay between the germline ends. In nucleotides, the CDR3 is TGTGCCAGCGCAACGGATGGCAATCAGCCCCAGCATTTT. Residues: CASATDGNQPQHF. The whole variable domain, remainder taken from reference TRBV7-9 and TRBJ1-5, is DTGVSQNPRHKITKRGQNVTFRCDPISEHNRLYWYRQTLGQGPEFLTYFQNEAQLEKSRLLSDRFSAERPKGSFSTLEIQRTEQGDSAMYLCASATDGNQPQHFGDGTRLSIL.

The rearrangement links TRBV7-9 to TRBJ2-7, with TRBD1 identical over 8 bases. Germline V lookup: CDR1 SEHNR, CDR2 FQNEAQ (reference sequence). The V segment lost 5 bases and the J segment 3 bases; nucleotides outside the gene matches: 3. The CDR3 is 13 amino acids. DNA of the CDR3: TGTGCCAGCAGCCCCGGACAGGGCTACGAGCAGTACGTC. This translates into CASSPGQGYEQYV.

Many counts were recorded for this clonotype. The CDR3 loop reads CASRFGLAGGQETQYF. CDR3 nucleotides: TGCGCCAGCAGATTCGGACTAGCGGGGGGGCAAGAGACCCAGTACTTC. This rearrangement joins TRBV10-2 to TRBJ2-5, with 15 bases aligning to TRBD2. V lost 6 bases and J lost 2; bases outside the gene matches: 4. Per germline, CDR1 WSHSY and CDR2 SAAADI. CDR3 length: 16 residues.

The chain is built from TRBV4-3 and TRBJ2-6; D is undetermined. V was cut by 0 bases and J by 6 bases, with 3 bases left in between. The CDR3 spans 13 residues. CDR1 LGHNA and CDR2 YSLEER come from the germline V gene. CDR3 nucleotide sequence: TGCGCCAGCAGCCAAGATCCGGCCAACGTCCTGACTTTC. Translated, it gives CASSQDPANVLTF.

This chain uses TRBV15 with TRBJ2-7, with a tentative D call TRBD2 (6 bases). Germline-derived CDR1 and CDR2 are LNHNV and YYDKDF (reference sequence). CDR3 length: 16 residues. V was pared by 0 bases and J by 3 bases, with 15 bases between. This CDR3 is CATSREGSGRFYEQYF. As DNA, the CDR3 is TGTGCCACCAGCAGAGAGGGGTCAGGGAGGTTCTACGAGCAGTACTTC.

The gene calls are TRBV24-1 and TRBJ1-2; 8 nucleotides line up with TRBD1. The CDR3 loop spans 15 amino acids. Per germline, CDR1 KGHDR and CDR2 SFDVKD. With V trimmed by 4 bases and J by 6 bases, 9 bases remained unmatched. The CDR3 sequence: CATSESATGDHGYTF. The CDR3 coding sequence is TGTGCCACCAGTGAATCGGCGACAGGGGATCATGGCTACACCTTC.

This clonotype was seen ten or more times. The chain joins TRBV5-8 to TRBJ1-4; D may be TRBD1 (5 bases). V dropped 1 base and J dropped 4 bases, with 11 bases sitting between them. There are 15 residues in the CDR3. Germline assignment: CDR1 SGHTS and CDR2 YDEGEE. CDR3 sequence reads: CASSLSGMSNEKLFF. The CDR3 DNA sequence: TGTGCCAGCAGCTTGTCAGGGATGAGTAATGAAAAACTGTTTTTT.

This clonotype was found many times. The chain carries TRBV13 and TRBJ1-3; D gene unclear. The ends were cut back, 0 bases at V and 3 bases at J, with 6 bases in the middle. The CDR3 spans 14 residues. CDR1 and CDR2 from the germline V gene are PRHDT and FYEKMQ (reference sequence). The CDR3 reads CASSLGGDGNTIYF. In DNA form, the CDR3 reads TGTGCCAGCAGCTTAGGTGGAGATGGAAACACCATATATTTT.

The genes are TRBV7-8 and TRBJ1-1, with D possibly being TRBD1 (5 bases). Trimming shortened V by 5 bases and J by 5 bases, and 15 bases separated the two germline ends. This CDR3 has 14 residues. Germline assignment: CDR1 SGHVS and CDR2 FQNEAQ. The CDR3 DNA reads TGTGCCAGCAGCCCTGCCGGCGGGGGGACTGAAGCTTTCTTT. This gives the protein CASSPAGGGTEAFF.

The chain uses TRBV28 and TRBJ1-1; no clear D. The CDR3 sequence is 16 residues long. Looked up from germline, CDR1 is MDHEN and CDR2 is SYDVKM. Trimming stripped 5 bases from V and 1 base from J, with 17 bases between. The CDR3 reads CASSPPGPGENTEAFF. The CDR3 bases are TGTGCCAGCAGTCCCCCTGGGCCCGGCGAGAACACTGAAGCTTTCTTT.

V is TRBV20-1 and J is TRBJ2-1; no firm D call. Trimming removed 0 bases at V and 4 bases at J, with 10 bases between. From germline, CDR1 is DFQATT and CDR2 SNEGSKA (reference sequence). The CDR3 totals 14 residues. The CDR3 loop reads CSARDSVAYNEQFF. The CDR3, as DNA: TGCAGTGCTAGAGATAGTGTGGCTTACAATGAGCAGTTCTTC.

V is TRBV25-1 and J is TRBJ1-2, with D possibly TRBD1 on 5 matching bases. From germline, CDR1 is MGHDK and CDR2 SYGVNS. The CDR3 sequence is 14 residues long. Between the trimmed V and J ends, which lost 0 bases and 8 bases, there was a span of 13 bases. The CDR3 reads CASSEYPGQRGYTF. The CDR3 DNA sequence: TGTGCCAGCAGTGAATACCCAGGGCAACGGGGCTACACCTTC.

The chain couples TRBV2 to TRBJ2-7, with TRBD1 as a possible D gene (5 bases). The CDR3 is 11 residues long. V shed 5 bases and J shed 4 bases, with 6 bases lying between them. Germline values: CDR1 SNHLY, CDR2 FYNNEI. The CDR3 sequence is CASSHRYEQYF. As DNA, the CDR3 is TGTGCCAGCAGTCACAGGTACGAGCAGTACTTC.

This clonotype appeared a few times. V gene TRBV19 combines with J gene TRBJ1-3; D remains unclear. Trimming took 5 bases from V and 0 from J, leaving 2 bases between them. Germline values: CDR1 LNHDA, CDR2 SQIVND (reference sequence). The CDR3 is made up of 12 amino acids. In DNA, the CDR3 is TGTGCCAGTAGTGGCTCTGGAAACACCATATATTTT. Translated, it gives CASSGSGNTIYF.

The CDR3 DNA follows: TGTGCCGGCGGCCCCCAGGGAGACACTGAAGCTTTCTTT. Its protein is CAGGPQGDTEAFF. This chain joins TRBV7-9 and TRBJ1-1; the D gene is possibly TRBD1 (5 bases). This CDR3 region has 13 residues. The germline gives CDR1 SEHNR, CDR2 FQNEAQ (reference sequence). V shed 11 bases and J shed 3 bases, with 16 bases lying between them.

Remarks on this clonotype: This CDR3 fails to terminate in the conserved phenylalanine or tryptophan, so it likely reflects a read error. V usage is TRBV10-3 and J usage is TRBJ1-1, with D hard to call. Trimming stripped 2 bases from V and 4 bases from J, with 2 bases between. The CDR3 extends over 11 amino acids. Germline CDR1 ENHRY, CDR2 SYGVKD. The CDR3 sequence: CAISESTEAFL. The CDR3 DNA is TGTGCCATCAGTGAGAGCACTGAAGCTTTCCTT.